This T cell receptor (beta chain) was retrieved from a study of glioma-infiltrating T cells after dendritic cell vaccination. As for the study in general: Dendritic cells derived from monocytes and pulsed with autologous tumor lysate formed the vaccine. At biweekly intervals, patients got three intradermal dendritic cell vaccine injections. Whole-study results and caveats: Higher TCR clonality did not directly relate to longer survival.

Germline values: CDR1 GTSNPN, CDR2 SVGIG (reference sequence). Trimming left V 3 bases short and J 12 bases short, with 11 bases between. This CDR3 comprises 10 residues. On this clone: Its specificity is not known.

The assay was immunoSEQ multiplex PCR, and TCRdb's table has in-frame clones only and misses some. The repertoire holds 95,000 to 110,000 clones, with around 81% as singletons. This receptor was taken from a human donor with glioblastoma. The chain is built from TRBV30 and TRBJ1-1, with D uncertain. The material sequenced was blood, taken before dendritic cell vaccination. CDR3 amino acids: CAWREEGTFF. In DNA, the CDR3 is TGTGCCTGGAGAGAGGAGGGAACTTTCTTT.